The present TCR beta chain was sequenced within a study of T cells after yellow fever vaccination. Overall study results and limits: Repertoires obtained by FACS sorting could include abundant clonotypes that entered as contaminants from the bulk population. The booster saw the reappearance of most primary-vaccination clones (approximately 97% CD4, about 88% CD8).

The V gene's germline CDR1 is DFQATT and CDR2 SNEGSKA (reference sequence). Trimming removed 7 bases at V and 2 bases at J, with 11 bases between. This CDR3 region has 12 residues. UMIs and a universal primer site were added when TCR cDNA was made by 5'RACE template switching. Each CDR3 protein gets one entry after TCRdb re-called the 5' RACE reads with MiXCR. This table has a few hundred thousand distinct CDR3 sequences, around 13% appearing once. About this clonotype itself: Antigen: not known.

The chain carries TRBV20-1 and TRBJ2-5; tentatively, D is TRBD1 (5 bases). The specimen comprised CD4+ T cells sorted from PBMCs, sampled 15 days after the yellow fever booster vaccination. This TCR was recovered from a man aged 18 to 29 who received the YFV17D yellow fever vaccine. CDR3: CSEQGRQETQYF. DNA of the CDR3: TGCAGTGAGCAGGGAAGGCAAGAGACCCAGTACTTC.